This T cell receptor (beta chain) was observed in a study of patients and donors after allogeneic stem cell transplantation. CDR1 is LGHDT, CDR2 YNNKEL, per germline (reference sequence). This CDR3 comprises 11 residues. The germline V and J ends were trimmed by 3 bases and 11 bases, with 9 bases remaining between them. TCRdb recomputed calls from the RT-PCR reads with MiXCR, one row per CDR3 protein. The data hold 400,000 to 500,000 distinct CDR3 sequences, with 16% observed a single time. The TCR originated in a human donor who was either an allogeneic HSCT recipient or a stem cell or donor lymphocyte infusion donor (not recorded which). It is not recorded whose cells these are; they may come from a transplant donor. The V and J genes are TRBV3-1 and TRBJ2-3; D is perhaps TRBD2 (5 bases). The sample consisted of blood, either unsorted or a sorted T cell fraction (not recorded which). This chain's CDR3 is CASSQDWMQYF. CDR3 bases: TGTGCCAGCAGCCAGGACTGGATGCAGTATTTT.